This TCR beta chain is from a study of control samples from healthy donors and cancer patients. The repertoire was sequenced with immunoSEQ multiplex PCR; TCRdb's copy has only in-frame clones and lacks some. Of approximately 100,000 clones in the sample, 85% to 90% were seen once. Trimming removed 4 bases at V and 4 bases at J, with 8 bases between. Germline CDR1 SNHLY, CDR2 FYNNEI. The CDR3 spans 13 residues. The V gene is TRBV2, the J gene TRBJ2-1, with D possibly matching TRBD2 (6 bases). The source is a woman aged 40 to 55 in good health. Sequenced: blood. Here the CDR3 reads CASSGGTYNEQFF. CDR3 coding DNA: TGTGCCAGCAGTGGAGGGACTTACAATGAGCAGTTCTTC.